This TCR beta chain was obtained from a study of T cells in Graves' hyperthyroidism and ophthalmopathy. CDR3 length: 12 amino acids. Germline V gene data show CDR1 as ENHRY and CDR2 as SYGVKD. The CDR3 regions of TCR beta were amplified from RNA transcripts. The HTBI primer set was used in a first-round RT-PCR of the TCR CDR3. TCRdb independently ran MiXCR on the multiplex PCR reads; one entry per CDR3 protein. In the table there are over 700,000 distinct CDR3 sequences, 38% of which are singletons. Turning to this clonotype: One end of the junction fails to match germline, which may point to a read error.

J is TRBJ2-7 and V is TRBV10-3; D gene unclear. The sequencing sample was made of blood. This TCR derives from a man aged 18 to 35 with Graves' hyperthyroidism. CDR3 DNA: TGTGCCAGCAGTACACCTCCCTACGAGCAGTACTTC. Amino acids: CASSTPPYEQYF.